This is a list of T cell receptor beta chains from one sample in a study of T-cell reconstitution after alpha-beta-depleted transplantation in children. TCRdb reprocessed the PCR reads via MiXCR and lists one record per CDR3 protein. The sample lists 77,000 or so distinct CDR3 sequences; 15% to 20% were seen once. Sequenced here: PBMCs, mostly from graft donor cells, sampled 360 days after TCRalphabeta/CD19-depleted stem cell transplant. The receptors stem from a male patient between 2 and 15 years old who had a stem cell transplant for acute lymphoblastic leukemia, so the T cells may come from the graft donor. CDR3s include the opening cysteine and the closing phenylalanine or tryptophan. The order of the fields is CDR3 length, D gene, clone size, V gene, J gene, CDR3 DNA, CDR3 protein. The D gene is left open where the match is weak. Not all rows give a size; the values are once, few, many and, for expanded clones, a class.

14	.	.	TRBV27	TRBJ2-7	TGTGCCAGCAGTCGGTTCGGTCCACCTTACGAGCAGTACTTC	CASSRFGPPYEQYF
21	TRBD2	many	TRBV9	TRBJ2-1	TGTGCCAGCAGCGCCATACCCCCATATGACGGGAGGGTTGAGTCCTACAATGAGCAGTTCTTC	CASSAIPPYDGRVESYNEQFF
16	.	.	TRBV27	TRBJ1-1	TGTGCCAGCAGTTTGGGGACCTGGGGGGCACACACTGAAGCTTTCTTT	CASSLGTWGAHTEAFF
16	TRBD2	.	TRBV12-3/TRBV12-4	TRBJ2-7	TGTGCCAGCAGCCGTTCCTTGGGGGGGGACCCCTACGAGCAGTACTTC	CASSRSLGGDPYEQYF
18	.	.	TRBV6-2/TRBV6-3	TRBJ2-1	TGTGCCAGCAGTTACCGACGACTGGGGGAGCCTAGCTCGGCTGAGCAGTTCTTC	CASSYRRLGEPSSAEQFF
15	TRBD2	.	TRBV19	TRBJ2-3	TGTGCCAGTAGGAGACTAGCGGCCCGGGGAGATACGCAGTATTTT	CASRRLAARGDTQYF
16	TRBD2	few	TRBV10-1	TRBJ2-2	TGCGCTCACCAGGACGGACTAGCGGGAGAGGCCGGGGAGCTGTTTTTT	CAHQDGLAGEAGELFF
16	.	few	TRBV5-6	TRBJ2-7	TGTGCCAGCAGCCCCAGCCCTTCGTGGGGAACCTACGAGCAGTACTTC	CASSPSPSWGTYEQYF
14	.	few	TRBV7-2	TRBJ1-1	TGTGCCAGCAGCTTAAGGAACCGAAACACTGAAGCTTTCTTT	CASSLRNRNTEAFF
17	TRBD2	many	TRBV18	TRBJ2-1	TGTGCCAGCTCACCGGTTAGCGGGACATACCTATACAATGAGCAGTTCTTC	CASSPVSGTYLYNEQFF
12	.	once	TRBV5-8	TRBJ2-1	TGTGCCAGCACCCTCGATGTGGGTGAGCAGTTCTTC	CASTLDVGEQFF
17	TRBD1	few	TRBV24-1	TRBJ2-1	TGTGCCACCAGTGATTCCCCCCCGGACAGGGCCTACAATGAGCAGTTCTTC	CATSDSPPDRAYNEQFF
14	.	.	TRBV11-3	TRBJ1-1	TGTGCCAGCAGCTCCTCTGGGCCAGCATATGAAGCTTTCTTT	CASSSSGPAYEAFF
16	TRBD2	few	TRBV29-1	TRBJ2-7	TGCAGCGTTGAAGCCCGCCTAGCGGGAGCTTCCCACGAGCAGTACTTC	CSVEARLAGASHEQYF
17	TRBD2	many	TRBV24-1	TRBJ2-2	TGTGCCACCAGTGATCCCGTGACTAGCGGTACGACCGGGGAGCTGTTTTTT	CATSDPVTSGTTGELFF
15	TRBD1	.	TRBV11-2	TRBJ2-5	TGTGCCAGCAGCTGGAGGACAGGGGGTGGGGAGACCCAGTACTTC	CASSWRTGGGETQYF
14	TRBD1	.	TRBV6-1	TRBJ2-1	TGTGCCAGCAGTGGACGGACAGGGTTCCATGAGCAGTTCTTC	CASSGRTGFHEQFF
12	.	many	TRBV7-2	TRBJ1-2	TGTGCCAGCAGCTTAAAAGGTCGCGGCTACACCTTC	CASSLKGRGYTF
15	TRBD1	.	TRBV7-6	TRBJ2-3	TGTGCCAGCAGCCCGACAGGGGGCTGGACAGATACGCAGTATTTT	CASSPTGGWTDTQYF
15	.	few	TRBV27	TRBJ2-5	TGTGCCAGCAGTTTTTCGGGAGTAGTTAGAGAGACCCAGTACTTC	CASSFSGVVRETQYF
15	.	.	TRBV7-8	TRBJ2-5	TGTGCCAGCAGCTTACCGGGACCCCGGAAAGAGACCCAGTACTTC	CASSLPGPRKETQYF
14	.	.	TRBV5-1	TRBJ2-5	TGCGCCAGCAGCTTAGGGTTCGCCGGAGAGACCCAGTACTTC	CASSLGFAGETQYF
16	.	.	TRBV6-2/TRBV6-3	TRBJ2-7	TGTGCCAGCAGCGATCCCCGGGCCCGCCCATCCTACGAGCAGTACTTC	CASSDPRARPSYEQYF
14	.	.	TRBV5-5	TRBJ2-2	TGTGCCAGCAGCTTGGGGCTTTACACCGGGGAGCTGTTTTTT	CASSLGLYTGELFF
16	TRBD2	.	TRBV7-9	TRBJ2-3	TGTGCCAGCAGCTTGGTTACTAGCGGGCTCACAGATACGCAGTATTTT	CASSLVTSGLTDTQYF
13	TRBD1	.	TRBV20-1	TRBJ2-7	TGCAGTGCCAGACACAGGGGAAGGGGCGAGCAGTACTTC	CSARHRGRGEQYF
12	TRBD1	many	TRBV3-1	TRBJ1-1	TGTGCCAGCAGCCAAGGGGGACAGGGAGCTTTCTTT	CASSQGGQGAFF
15	TRBD2	.	TRBV11-2	TRBJ2-1	TGTGCCAGCACCTCCGTATTAGCGGGTACTAATGAGCAGTTCTTC	CASTSVLAGTNEQFF
13	.	.	TRBV6-5	TRBJ2-7	TGTGCCAGCAGTTACTCGCTCGACTACGAGCAGTACTTC	CASSYSLDYEQYF
15	.	many	TRBV5-1	TRBJ1-4	TGCGCCAGCAGCTTAACAGGGTCAACTAATGAAAAACTGTTTTTT	CASSLTGSTNEKLFF
14	.	few	TRBV20-1	TRBJ2-3	TGCAGTGCTAGAGACCTAGCAGGGGCAGATACGCAGTATTTT	CSARDLAGADTQYF
15	TRBD2	.	TRBV29-1	TRBJ2-1	TGCAGCGTTGAGGGCGGGAGGAGCTCCTACAATGAGCAGTTCTTC	CSVEGGRSSYNEQFF
17	.	.	TRBV12-3/TRBV12-4	TRBJ2-1	TGTGCCAGCAGCTTAGTACCAGTGCTGAGCTCCTACAATGAGCAGTTCTTC	CASSLVPVLSSYNEQFF
17	.	few	TRBV7-6	TRBJ2-5	TGTGCCAGCAGCTTAGGGTGGGGCAGGGACCTCCAGAAGACCCAGTACTTC	CASSLGWGRDLQKTQYF
12	TRBD1	many	TRBV24-1	TRBJ2-1	TGTGCCACCAGTGATTCGGGACAGGGGAAGTTCTTC	CATSDSGQGKFF
20	TRBD2	few	TRBV6-2/TRBV6-3	TRBJ2-7	TGTGCCAGCATACTACCTAGGGGGGGACTAGCGGGACGAGGGACCTACGAGCAGTACTTC	CASILPRGGLAGRGTYEQYF